These 16 T cell receptor beta chains share one sample of origin, sequenced in a study of blood T cell repertoires in COVID-19. TCRdb's copy holds only in-frame clones and misses some; the assay was immunoSEQ multiplex PCR. The sample has 200,000 to 300,000 clones; more than 75% are singletons. The sample consisted of peripheral blood. These TCRs come from a woman aged 60-75 years with active or convalescent COVID-19.

This clone was seen a few times. This sequence joins TRBV7-9 and TRBJ2-5; possible D gene TRBD2, 6 bases. The CDR3 has 15 residues. Looked up from germline, CDR1 is SEHNR and CDR2 is FQNEAQ (reference sequence). Trimming pared 2 bases from V and 1 base from J, leaving 11 bases between. The CDR3 protein is CASSLSAGPQETQYF. The CDR3 nucleotides are TGTGCCAGCAGCTTATCTGCGGGGCCCCAAGAGACCCAGTACTTC.

In nucleotides, the CDR3 is TGTGCCAGCAGTAATCAGGGGGCGGTCACCGGGGAGCTGTTTTTT. Its protein product is CASSNQGAVTGELFF. The rearrangement uses TRBV27 and TRBJ2-2; TRBD1 matches 8 bases. The CDR3 is made up of 15 amino acids. V lost 5 bases to trimming and J lost 4 bases; unmatched junction nucleotides: 6. CDR1 and CDR2 from the germline V gene are MNHEY and SMNVEV (reference sequence).

The chain uses TRBV9 and TRBJ1-2, with 8 bases that match TRBD1. The CDR3 is 14 amino acids. The germline gives CDR1 SGDLS, CDR2 YYNGEE. J was trimmed by 4 bases and V by 4 bases; bases with no gene match: 6. This chain's CDR3 is CASSHSDRVYGYTF. The CDR3 DNA sequence: TGTGCCAGCAGCCACTCGGACAGGGTCTATGGCTACACCTTC.

The rearrangement joins TRBV2 to TRBJ1-1; TRBD1 agrees at 9 bases. With 6 bases clipped from V and 1 base from J, the junction kept 6 bases outside the gene matches. This CDR3 is built from 15 residues. Germline loops: CDR1 SNHLY, CDR2 FYNNEI. CDR3 in amino acids: CASRRGDRANTEAFF. The CDR3 nucleotides read TGTGCCAGCAGGAGGGGGGACAGGGCGAACACTGAAGCTTTCTTT.

The rearrangement links TRBV6-1 to TRBJ1-5, with TRBD1 identical over 8 bases. The germline V gene encodes CDR1 MNHNS and CDR2 SASEGT. The CDR3 is 15 residues long. The trim removed 1 base at V and 7 bases at J, leaving 6 bases unmatched. CDR3: CASSEGQGARQPQHF. As DNA, the CDR3 is TGTGCCAGCAGTGAAGGCCAGGGGGCGCGGCAGCCCCAGCATTTT.

The chain combines TRBV27 with TRBJ2-1, with D perhaps matching TRBD1 (6 bases). Germline CDR1 MNHEY, CDR2 SMNVEV (reference sequence). The germline V and J ends were trimmed by 8 bases and 7 bases, with 24 bases remaining between them. This CDR3 has 16 residues. The CDR3 here is CASRLSELRGRNEQFF. In nucleotides, the CDR3 is TGTGCCAGCCGCTTATCGGAGCTCAGGGGACGAAATGAGCAGTTCTTC.

The V gene is TRBV6-2 or TRBV6-3, the J gene TRBJ1-2; D is ambiguous. The CDR3 consists of 17 residues. CDR1 and CDR2 (germline): MNHEY, SVGEGT. Trimming shortened V by 4 bases and J by 4 bases, and 22 bases separated the two germline ends. CDR3 in amino acids: CASSSSPSTVGGYGYTF. CDR3 nucleotide sequence: TGTGCCAGCAGTTCAAGTCCCTCAACAGTGGGAGGCTATGGCTACACCTTC.

The chain employs TRBV5-1 and TRBJ2-5; D ambiguous. V dropped 0 bases and J dropped 7 bases, with 16 bases sitting between them. The germline gives CDR1 SGHRS, CDR2 YFSETQ. The CDR3 totals 15 residues. The chain's CDR3 is CASSLDLTVGGTQYF. The CDR3 nucleotides are TGCGCCAGCAGCTTGGACCTGACGGTCGGCGGGACCCAGTACTTC. Filled out from reference TRBV5-1 and TRBJ2-5, the complete variable domain reads KAGVTQTPRYLIKTRGQQVTLSCSPISGHRSVSWYQQTPGQGLQFLFEYFSETQRNKGNFPGRFSGRQFSNSRSEMNVSTLELGDSALYLCASSLDLTVGGTQYFGPGTRLLVL.

The genes are TRBV6-6 and TRBJ1-6, with 8 bases fitting TRBD1. Per the germline V gene, CDR1 is MNHNY and CDR2 is SVGAGI (reference sequence). J was trimmed by 7 bases and V by 8 bases; bases with no gene match: 4. CDR3 size: 13 residues. Here the CDR3 reads CASADRENSPLHF. The CDR3 region has the DNA TGTGCCAGCGCGGACAGGGAGAATTCACCCCTCCACTTT.

The chain employs TRBV6-5 and TRBJ2-1; the D gene is possibly TRBD2 (7 bases). With 6 bases removed from V and 8 bases from J, the gap between germline ends came to 14 bases. The CDR3 is 13 residues long. Germline loops: CDR1 MNHEY, CDR2 SVGAGI. In nucleotides, the CDR3 is TGTGCCAGCAGCCGAGGGGGGGAGTATGAGCAGTTCTTC. Protein sequence: CASSRGGEYEQFF.

The genes are TRBV7-3 and TRBJ2-1; 8 positions match TRBD1. V shed 5 bases, J shed 6 bases, and the junction held 9 bases outside the gene matches. Germline V gene data show CDR1 as SGHTA and CDR2 as FQGTGA. This CDR3 is 15 amino acids long. CDR3 in amino acids: CASSPPDRARNEQFF. In DNA form, the CDR3 reads TGTGCCAGCAGCCCGCCGGACAGGGCCCGCAATGAGCAGTTCTTC. The whole variable domain, filled in from reference TRBV7-3 and TRBJ2-1, reads GAGVSQTPSNKVTEKGKYVELRCDPISGHTALYWYRQSLGQGPEFLIYFQGTGAADDSGLPNDRFFAVRPEGSVSTLKIQRTERGDSAVYLCASSPPDRARNEQFFGPGTRLTVL.

The CDR3 DNA sequence: TGTGCCAGCAGTCAAGGGGGGGGATCTAATGAAAAACTGTTTTTT. Its translation is CASSQGGGSNEKLFF. The chain combines TRBV28 with TRBJ1-4, with D maybe TRBD1 (6 bases). This CDR3 region has 15 residues. Germline V gene sequence: CDR1 MDHEN, CDR2 SYDVKM. The V end was cut by 5 bases, the J end by 3 bases, with 13 bases between.

V usage is TRBV4-3 and J usage is TRBJ1-4; D possibly corresponds to TRBD1 (6 bases). Deletions cut 4 bases from V and 8 bases from J, with 20 bases between. Germline CDR1 LGHNA, CDR2 YSLEER. The CDR3 consists of 16 residues. The CDR3 loop reads CASSPADTGFREKLFF. In nucleotides, the CDR3 is TGCGCCAGCAGCCCGGCAGACACAGGGTTTCGGGAAAAACTGTTTTTT.

This clone is a singleton in its sample. The CDR3 DNA follows: TGCGCCAGCAGAGAGAGACTAGCGGGGGCCCGAGCCAATGAGCAGTTCTTC. It yields the protein CASRERLAGARANEQFF. The J gene is TRBJ2-1, the V gene TRBV4-1; 12 nucleotides align to TRBD2. V shed 6 bases, J shed 6 bases, and the junction held 12 bases outside the gene matches. The CDR3 loop spans 17 amino acids. Germline values: CDR1 MGHRA, CDR2 YSYEKL.

V gene TRBV3-1 (or the pseudogene TRBV3-2) combines with J gene TRBJ1-2, with 9 bases fitting TRBD1. The V gene's germline CDR1 is LGHDT and CDR2 YNNKEL (reference sequence). This CDR3 has 13 residues. With 6 bases clipped from V and 7 bases from J, the junction kept 6 bases outside the gene matches. For the CDR3, the DNA is TGTGCCAGCAGGGCACAGGGGGCGGGTGGCTACACCTTC. Translation: CASRAQGAGGYTF.

The chain uses TRBV7-7 and TRBJ1-5; 9 bases agree with TRBD1. From germline, CDR1 is SSHAT and CDR2 FNYEAQ (reference sequence). The CDR3 is 16 amino acids. Trimming cost V 5 bases and J 5 bases; bases outside gene matches: 10. DNA for the CDR3: TGTGCCAGCAGCCGTAAATACAGGGGGCTCGATCAGCCCCAGCATTTT. Protein: CASSRKYRGLDQPQHF.